These 4 T cell receptor beta chains were sequenced from one sample in a study of T cell responses to AZD1222 COVID-19 vaccine. Data came from immunoSEQ multiplex PCR; TCRdb stores just in-frame clones and leaves some out. This sample has 75,000 to 90,000 clones, with about 92% found just once. This sample comprised peripheral blood, obtained 28 days after the second AZD1222 dose. All receptors derive from an adult who received the AZD1222 COVID-19 vaccine.

This clone is a singleton in its sample. The chain is built from TRBV7-6 and TRBJ2-2, with D unclear. The CDR3 has 17 amino acids. Germline V gene data show CDR1 as SGHVS and CDR2 as FNYEAQ. The V end lost 1 base, the J end lost 1 base, and 13 bases lay between the germline ends. The CDR3 reads CASSLDGFGVNTGELFF. CDR3 coding DNA: TGTGCCAGCAGCTTAGATGGGTTCGGCGTGAACACCGGGGAGCTGTTTTTT. The full variable domain, rest sourced from reference TRBV7-6 and TRBJ2-2, is GAGVSQSPRYKVTKRGQDVALRCDPISGHVSLYWYRQALGQGPEFLTYFNYEAQQDKSGLPNDRFSAERPEGSISTLTIQRTEQRDSAMYRCASSLDGFGVNTGELFFGEGSRLTVL.

The rearrangement links TRBV5-1 to TRBJ1-6; weak D call: TRBD1 (6 bases). This CDR3 is 15 amino acids long. Germline lookup yields CDR1 SGHRS and CDR2 YFSETQ. Between the trimmed V and J ends, which lost 5 bases and 5 bases, there was a span of 14 bases. The CDR3 spells CASRRDTINNSPLHF. The CDR3 nucleotides are TGCGCCAGCAGGCGGGACACCATAAATAATTCACCCCTCCACTTT.

The chain has TRBV5-1 and TRBJ1-2, with D possibly being TRBD1 (5 bases). The CDR3 has 14 amino acids. The germline V gene has CDR1 SGHRS and CDR2 YFSETQ. The ends were cut back, 0 bases at V and 6 bases at J, with 12 bases in the middle. The CDR3 sequence: CASSLVQGPNGYTF. The CDR3, as DNA: TGCGCCAGCAGCTTGGTTCAGGGTCCTAATGGCTACACCTTC.

Written as DNA, the CDR3 is TGTGCCAGCAGTGCGGTGCACGACGTTGGTGGTGAAGCTTTCTTT. Protein product: CASSAVHDVGGEAFF. The chain links TRBV28 to TRBJ1-1; D is ambiguous. Looked up from germline, CDR1 is MDHEN and CDR2 is SYDVKM. The ends were cut back, 5 bases at V and 7 bases at J, with 20 bases in the middle. The CDR3 covers 15 residues.